This T cell receptor beta chain was captured by sequencing in a study of Graves' ophthalmopathy and Graves' hyperthyroidism. Study-wide context: The study drew peripheral blood at initial diagnosis, before any treatment.

RNA transcripts yielded amplified TCR beta CDR3 regions. Second-round multiplex PCR came after first-round RT-PCR with HTBI primers. TCRdb re-called the multiplex PCR reads through MiXCR, storing one row per CDR3 protein. The data contain 350,000 or so distinct CDR3 sequences, 15% to 20% of them seen just once; the ten biggest clones take up around 12%. This clonotype was picked up many times. Germline CDR1 reads SNHLY; CDR2 reads FYNNEI. With 4 bases removed from V and 6 bases from J, the gap between germline ends came to 7 bases. The length of the CDR3 is 13 residues. The origin of this receptor is an adult man with Graves' ophthalmopathy. This rearrangement joins TRBV2 to TRBJ1-6; no firm D call. The sequenced material came from peripheral blood. The CDR3: CASSVQVNSPLHF. CDR3 coding DNA: TGTGCCAGCAGTGTTCAGGTTAATTCACCCCTCCACTTT. The whole variable domain, remainder taken from reference TRBV2 and TRBJ1-6, is EPEVTQTPSHQVTQMGQEVILRCVPISNHLYFYWYRQILGQKVEFLVSFYNNEISEKSEIFDDQFSVERPDGSNFTLKIRSTKLEDSAMYFCASSVQVNSPLHFGNGTRLTVT.